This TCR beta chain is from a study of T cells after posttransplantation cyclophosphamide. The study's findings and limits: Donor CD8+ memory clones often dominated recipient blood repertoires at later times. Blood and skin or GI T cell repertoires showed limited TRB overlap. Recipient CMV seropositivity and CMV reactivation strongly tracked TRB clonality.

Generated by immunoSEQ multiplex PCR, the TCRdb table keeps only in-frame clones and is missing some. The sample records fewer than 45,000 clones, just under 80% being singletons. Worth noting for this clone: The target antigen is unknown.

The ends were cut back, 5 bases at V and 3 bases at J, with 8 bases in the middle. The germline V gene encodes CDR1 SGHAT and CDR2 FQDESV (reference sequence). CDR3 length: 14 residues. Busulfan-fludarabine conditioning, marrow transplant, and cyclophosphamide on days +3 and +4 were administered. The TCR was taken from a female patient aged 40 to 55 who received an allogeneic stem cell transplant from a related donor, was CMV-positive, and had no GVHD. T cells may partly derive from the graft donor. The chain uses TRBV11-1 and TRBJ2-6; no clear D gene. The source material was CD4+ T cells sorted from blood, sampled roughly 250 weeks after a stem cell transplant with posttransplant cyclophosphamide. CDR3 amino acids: CASSAYVGANVLTF. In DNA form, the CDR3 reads TGTGCCAGCAGCGCCTACGTTGGGGCCAACGTCCTGACTTTC.